Listed here are 27 T cell receptor beta chains from one sample, sequenced in a study of T cell responses to AZD1222 COVID-19 vaccine. Sequencing used immunoSEQ multiplex PCR; TCRdb keeps in-frame clones, though not all of them. Seen here are around 170,000 clones, about 91% observed once, and the top ten hold 4% to 5.5%. Specimen: peripheral blood, collected on day 0 of AZD1222 vaccination. The origin of the receptors is an adult in good health.

This clone appeared once. The chain is built from TRBV7-9 and TRBJ2-5, with TRBD2 matching over 12 bases. CDR3 length equals 16 residues. V trimming: 0 bases; J trimming: 2 bases; junction bases outside the gene matches: 1. Germline V gene sequence: CDR1 SEHNR, CDR2 FQNEAQ (reference sequence). For the CDR3, the DNA is TGTGCCAGCAGCTTAGCTGGACTAGCGGGACAAGAGACCCAGTACTTC. Amino acid sequence: CASSLAGLAGQETQYF. Drawing the rest from reference TRBV7-9 and TRBJ2-5, the complete variable domain is DTGVSQNPRHKITKRGQNVTFRCDPISEHNRLYWYRQTLGQGPEFLTYFQNEAQLEKSRLLSDRFSAERPKGSFSTLEIQRTEQGDSAMYLCASSLAGLAGQETQYFGPGTRLLVL.

The chain has TRBV19 and TRBJ2-3, with 12 bases identical to TRBD2. The CDR3 sequence is 18 residues long. The germline CDR1 and CDR2 sequences are LNHDA and SQIVND (reference sequence). Losses at the gene ends were 6 bases for V and 2 bases for J; bases not matched to a gene: 12. The CDR3 DNA follows: TGTGCCAGTAGCGCGACTAGCGGGAGAATCCGCTACACAGATACGCAGTATTTT. It translates to CASSATSGRIRYTDTQYF.

The chain recombines TRBV19 with TRBJ2-6; possibly TRBD1 for D (6 bases). V dropped 5 bases and J dropped 3 bases, with 11 bases sitting between them. CDR1 LNHDA and CDR2 SQIVND come from the germline V gene (reference sequence). This CDR3 contains 15 residues. CDR3 coding DNA: TGTGCCAGTAGTTTAGGACAGTTTGGGGCCAACGTCCTGACTTTC. Amino acid sequence: CASSLGQFGANVLTF.

V is TRBV20-1 and J is TRBJ1-5, with no clear D. The germline V gene has CDR1 DFQATT and CDR2 SNEGSKA (reference sequence). V shed 3 bases and J shed 7 bases, with 10 bases lying between them. This CDR3 region has 12 residues. CDR3 nucleotides: TGCAGTGCTAGTTTGGGAGGGCAGCCCCAGCATTTT. It codes for CSASLGGQPQHF.

A single count supports this clone. The V gene is TRBV27, the J gene TRBJ1-1; D ambiguous. V shed 1 base and J shed 2 bases, with 32 bases lying between them. This CDR3 is built from 22 residues. The germline V gene has CDR1 MNHEY and CDR2 SMNVEV (reference sequence). CDR3 amino acids: CASSLYFFWTKILDGDNTEAFF. The CDR3 bases are TGTGCCAGCAGTTTATATTTCTTTTGGACCAAGATCCTAGATGGGGATAACACTGAAGCTTTCTTT.

The chain links TRBV5-1 to TRBJ2-1, with D perhaps assigned TRBD1 or TRBD2 (5 bases each). V was cut by 4 bases and J by 5 bases, with 10 bases left in between. CDR1 and CDR2 (germline): SGHRS, YFSETQ. This CDR3 is built from 13 residues. The CDR3 region is CASSDGGHNEQFF. CDR3 coding DNA: TGCGCCAGCAGCGATGGGGGTCACAATGAGCAGTTCTTC.

The chain has TRBV19 and TRBJ1-1; D unresolved. The V gene's germline CDR1 is LNHDA and CDR2 SQIVND (reference sequence). V was pared by 10 bases and J by 0 bases, with 6 bases between. CDR3 size: 11 residues. The CDR3 DNA follows: TGTGCCACATCAATGAACACTGAAGCTTTCTTT. Translated, it gives CATSMNTEAFF. The whole variable domain, remainder taken from reference TRBV19 and TRBJ1-1, is DGGITQSPKYLFRKEGQNVTLSCEQNLNHDAMYWYRQDPGQGLRLIYYSQIVNDFQKGDIAEGYSVSREKKESFPLTVTSAQKNPTAFYLCATSMNTEAFFGQGTRLTVV.

The chain uses TRBV7-2 and TRBJ2-5; D perhaps matches TRBD2 (5 bases). Trimming shortened V by 7 bases and J by 4 bases, and 16 bases separated the two germline ends. CDR1 and CDR2 from the germline V gene are SGHTA and FQGNSA. CDR3 size: 14 residues. CDR3 amino acids: CASKFRGEGETQYF. The CDR3 region has the DNA TGTGCCAGCAAATTCCGGGGAGAAGGAGAGACCCAGTACTTC.

This clone appeared a few times. The V call is TRBV28, the J call TRBJ2-1, with 14 nucleotides matching TRBD2. Germline assignment: CDR1 MDHEN and CDR2 SYDVKM. The V segment lost 7 bases and the J segment 6 bases; nucleotides outside the gene matches: 8. The CDR3 is 16 residues long. This CDR3 is CASIPTGLAGGNEQFF. Written as DNA, the CDR3 is TGTGCCAGCATCCCGACCGGACTAGCGGGAGGCAATGAGCAGTTCTTC.

The genes are TRBV11-3 and TRBJ2-7, with D perhaps assigned TRBD1 or TRBD2 (5 bases each). V gave up 4 bases and J gave up 0 bases, with 13 bases separating them. This CDR3 is built from 15 residues. Per germline, CDR1 SGHNT and CDR2 YENEEA. The CDR3 nucleotides read TGTGCCAGCAGCTCCCGGGACGGGACCTCCTACGAGCAGTACTTC. Its translation: CASSSRDGTSYEQYF.

The V gene is TRBV6-6, the J gene TRBJ2-7; D remains unclear. The V and J ends lost 4 bases and 0 bases respectively, with 4 bases between them. CDR3 length equals 12 residues. Germline CDR1 MNHNY, CDR2 SVGAGI (reference sequence). DNA for the CDR3: TGTGCCAGCAGTTTTAGCTCCTACGAGCAGTACTTC. Protein sequence: CASSFSSYEQYF.

The V call is TRBV5-1, the J call TRBJ2-3, with D unclear. V shed 7 bases and J shed 1 base, with 7 bases lying between them. Looked up from germline, CDR1 is SGHRS and CDR2 is YFSETQ. The CDR3 is 12 amino acids. This CDR3 reads CASGVGTDTQYF. CDR3 coding DNA: TGCGCCAGCGGGGTAGGCACAGATACGCAGTATTTT. Complete variable domain (other parts from reference TRBV5-1 and TRBJ2-3): KAGVTQTPRYLIKTRGQQVTLSCSPISGHRSVSWYQQTPGQGLQFLFEYFSETQRNKGNFPGRFSGRQFSNSRSEMNVSTLELGDSALYLCASGVGTDTQYFGPGTRLTVL.

V is TRBV11-3 and J is TRBJ2-7; the D gene could be TRBD1 or TRBD2 (6 bases each). V lost 5 bases and J 5 bases, leaving 13 bases between the germline ends. This CDR3 contains 13 residues. CDR1 and CDR2 from the germline V gene are SGHNT and YENEEA. CDR3 in amino acids: CASSPSRGDEQYF. Written as DNA, the CDR3 is TGTGCCAGCAGCCCTTCGAGGGGGGACGAGCAGTACTTC.

The chain carries TRBV5-1 and TRBJ2-1; unclear D gene. V lost 4 bases to trimming and J lost 8 bases, with 10 bases between them. The CDR3 loop spans 12 amino acids. The V gene's germline CDR1 is SGHRS and CDR2 YFSETQ. CDR3 coding DNA: TGCGCCAGCAGCCCATTCTCCGATGAGCAGTTCTTC. This encodes CASSPFSDEQFF.

V usage is TRBV6-4 and J usage is TRBJ2-5, with 10 bases fitting TRBD2. Per germline, CDR1 MRHNA and CDR2 SNTAGT. This CDR3 region has 16 residues. The trim removed 3 bases at V and 6 bases at J, leaving 10 bases unmatched. The CDR3 loop is CASSESSGRPGQTQYF. In DNA form, the CDR3 reads TGTGCCAGCAGTGAGAGTAGCGGGAGGCCCGGGCAGACCCAGTACTTC.

This clone was counted once. The J gene is TRBJ2-1, the V gene TRBV3-1 (or the pseudogene TRBV3-2); tentatively, D is TRBD1 or TRBD2 (6 bases each). Trimming pared 1 base from V and 5 bases from J, leaving 18 bases between. CDR1 and CDR2 from the germline V gene are LGHDT and YNNKEL (reference sequence). There are 17 residues in the CDR3. In DNA form, the CDR3 reads TGTGCCAGCAGCCAAGTTGTAGGGGGGAAAGGTAACAATGAGCAGTTCTTC. This translates into CASSQVVGGKGNNEQFF.

The rearrangement joins TRBV30 to TRBJ1-5; TRBD1 aligns across 7 bases. The germline CDR1 and CDR2 sequences are GTSNPN and SVGIG (reference sequence). Unmatched junction bases numbered 5, after V lost 2 bases and J lost 4 bases. The CDR3 has 14 residues. In DNA, the CDR3 is TGTGCCTGGAGTTCAGGGACAGCAAATCAGCCCCAGCATTTT. Residues: CAWSSGTANQPQHF.

This sequence joins TRBV7-8 and TRBJ1-5; no clear D. Trimming removed 5 bases at V and 4 bases at J, with 18 bases between. CDR1 is SGHVS, CDR2 FQNEAQ, per germline. The CDR3 runs 16 residues. Here the CDR3 DNA reads TGTGCCAGCAGCCCCCTGGGCACCTCTGGGAATCAGCCCCAGCATTTT. It translates to CASSPLGTSGNQPQHF.

The chain uses TRBV28 and TRBJ1-3, with D possibly TRBD1 on 6 matching bases. Trimming took off 2 bases at V and 3 bases at J, with 14 bases between the two ends. The CDR3 consists of 16 residues. Germline V gene sequence: CDR1 MDHEN, CDR2 SYDVKM. CDR3 sequence: CASSLGGATVGNTIYF. In nucleotides, the CDR3 is TGTGCCAGCAGTTTAGGGGGGGCGACTGTTGGAAACACCATATATTTT.

In DNA, the CDR3 is TGTGCCAGCAGCATACACCAGGGCATGCAAGGTGGCTACACCTTC. It specifies CASSIHQGMQGGYTF. The chain uses TRBV11-2 and TRBJ1-2; D possibly corresponds to TRBD1 (5 bases). CDR3 size: 15 residues. Germline V lookup: CDR1 SGHAT, CDR2 FQNNGV. Trimming took off 5 bases at V and 7 bases at J, with 20 bases between the two ends.

The chain uses TRBV7-2 and TRBJ1-2, with D maybe TRBD1 (5 bases). The CDR3 is 15 amino acids. CDR1 is SGHTA, CDR2 FQGNSA, per germline. Trimming took off 5 bases at V and 0 bases at J, with 13 bases between the two ends. The CDR3 region has the DNA TGTGCCAGCAGCCCGAGCGGGGGAGCTAACTATGGCTACACCTTC. This sequence encodes CASSPSGGANYGYTF.

The genes are TRBV3-1 (or the pseudogene TRBV3-2) and TRBJ2-2; 12 positions agree with TRBD1. The CDR3 is 16 amino acids. J was trimmed by 8 bases and V by 5 bases; bases with no gene match: 9. Germline assignment: CDR1 LGHDT and CDR2 YNNKEL (reference sequence). CDR3 bases: TGTGCCAGCAGCGTAAGGCCGGGACAGGGGGCAGGGGAGCTGTTTTTT. It yields the protein CASSVRPGQGAGELFF.

This clone showed up just once. The rearrangement uses TRBV3-1 (or the pseudogene TRBV3-2) and TRBJ1-4; TRBD1 matches at 7 bases. J lost 10 bases, V lost 2 bases, and 10 bases had no gene match. This CDR3 spans 15 amino acids. Germline V gene data show CDR1 as LGHDT and CDR2 as YNNKEL (reference sequence). The CDR3 DNA follows: TGTGCCAGCAGCCAAAAGGCCGGGACAGCAGGAAAACTGTTTTTT. As protein: CASSQKAGTAGKLFF.

The chain is built from TRBV7-2 and TRBJ2-1, with D unresolved. This CDR3 is 15 amino acids long. V gave up 3 bases and J gave up 7 bases, with 16 bases separating them. Germline V gene lookup returns CDR1 SGHTA and CDR2 FQGNSA. CDR3 bases: TGTGCCAGCAGCTTGGGTTACACCTTAGAGAATGAGCAGTTCTTC. Residues: CASSLGYTLENEQFF.

The chain employs TRBV25-1 and TRBJ2-7, with 8 bases that match TRBD1. Germline trimming cut 3 bases from V and 5 bases from J; bases unmatched to any gene: 0. Germline CDR1 MGHDK, CDR2 SYGVNS. This CDR3 is built from 12 residues. This CDR3 is CASSEDRDEQYF. For the CDR3, the DNA is TGTGCCAGCAGTGAGGACAGGGACGAGCAGTACTTC.

V gene TRBV19 combines with J gene TRBJ1-4; possible D gene TRBD1, 5 bases. V gave up 5 bases and J gave up 8 bases, with 18 bases separating them. This CDR3 has 15 residues. CDR1 is LNHDA, CDR2 SQIVND, per germline (reference sequence). CDR3 amino acids: CASSPPGYHGEKLFF. The CDR3 DNA sequence: TGTGCCAGTAGTCCCCCAGGGTATCATGGCGAAAAACTGTTTTTT.

The V call is TRBV9, the J call TRBJ2-7; D may be TRBD2 (5 bases). The CDR3 totals 14 residues. The germline CDR1 and CDR2 sequences are SGDLS and YYNGEE. Deletions cut 3 bases from V and 5 bases from J, with 15 bases between. In DNA form, the CDR3 reads TGTGCCAGCAGCGGTCGGGGAACGTTGGACGAGCAGTACTTC. As protein: CASSGRGTLDEQYF.